The clone carrying this TCR beta chain was seen ten or more times. Its specificity is unknown. Memory CD4+ cells were defined as CD4+CD45RO+CD25-. After constant-region reverse-primer amplification, full-length variable regions underwent semi-nested PCR with Nested Universal Primer A. One entry per CDR3 protein, called by TCRdb with MiXCR from the 5' RACE reads. This table holds 30,000 or so distinct CDR3 sequences, around 22% found once. Broader study findings: Tumor-infiltrating Treg TCR alpha and beta sequences overlapped most with tumor naive CD4+ T cells, then blood naive.

Sequencing was done on a sample of memory CD4+ T cells sorted from blood. Regarding subset: memory CD4+ T cells, CD4+CD45RO+CD25-. This receptor was identified in a female donor with breast cancer.

The CDR3, as DNA: TGCGCCAGCAGCTTGGACTGGGGACGTGATACTGAAGCTTTCTTT. Translated, it gives CASSLDWGRDTEAFF. This chain uses TRBV5-1 with TRBJ1-1; possibly TRBD1 for D (5 bases). The CDR3 totals 15 residues. The V and J ends lost 0 bases and 5 bases respectively, with 14 bases between them. Germline V gene sequence: CDR1 SGHRS, CDR2 YFSETQ.